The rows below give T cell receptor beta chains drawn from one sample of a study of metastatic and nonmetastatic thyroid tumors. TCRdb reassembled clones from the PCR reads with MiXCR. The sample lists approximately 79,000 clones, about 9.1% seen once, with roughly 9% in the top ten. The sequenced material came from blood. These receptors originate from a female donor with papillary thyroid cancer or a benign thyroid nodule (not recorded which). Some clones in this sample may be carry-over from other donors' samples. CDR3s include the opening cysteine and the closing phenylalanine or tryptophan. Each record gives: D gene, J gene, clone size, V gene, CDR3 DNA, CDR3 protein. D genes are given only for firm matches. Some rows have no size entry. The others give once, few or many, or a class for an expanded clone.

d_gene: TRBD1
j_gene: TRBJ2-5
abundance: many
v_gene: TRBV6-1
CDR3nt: TGTGCCAGCAGTGAAGACCCAGGGGGCGGGGAGACCCAGTACTTC
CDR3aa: CASSEDPGGGETQYF

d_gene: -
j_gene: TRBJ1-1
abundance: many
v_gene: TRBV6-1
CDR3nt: TGTGCCAGCAGTCCTAACGGGCCCTCGGCTGAAGCTTTCTTT
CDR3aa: CASSPNGPSAEAFF

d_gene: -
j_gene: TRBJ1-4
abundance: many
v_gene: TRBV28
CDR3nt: TGTGCCAGCAGTTTATTACAGAATGAAAAACTGTTTTTT
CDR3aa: CASSLLQNEKLFF

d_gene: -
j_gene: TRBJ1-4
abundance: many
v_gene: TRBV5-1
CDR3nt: TGCGCCAGCAGCTTGGGAGATAATGAAAAACTGTTTTTT
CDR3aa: CASSLGDNEKLFF

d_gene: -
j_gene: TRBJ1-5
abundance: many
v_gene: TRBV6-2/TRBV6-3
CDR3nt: TGTGCCAGCACCCGCCGACAGGGCAATCAGCCCCAGCATTTT
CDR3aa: CASTRRQGNQPQHF

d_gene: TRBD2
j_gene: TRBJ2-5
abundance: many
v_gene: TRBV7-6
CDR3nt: TGTGCCAGCAGCACCAGCGGGGGGAGGGCGGAGACCCAGTACTTC
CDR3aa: CASSTSGGRAETQYF

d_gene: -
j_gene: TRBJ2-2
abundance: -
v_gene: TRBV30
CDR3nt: TGTGCCTGGAGACAACAGGGCACCGGGGAGCTGTTTTTT
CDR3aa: CAWRQQGTGELFF

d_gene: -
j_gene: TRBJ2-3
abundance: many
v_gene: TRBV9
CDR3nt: TGTGCCAGCACCCAGTCCTGGGGGTCTAGCACAGATACGCAGTATTTT
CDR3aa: CASTQSWGSSTDTQYF

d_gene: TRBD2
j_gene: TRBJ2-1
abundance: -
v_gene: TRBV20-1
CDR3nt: TGCAGTGCTAGAGGGACTAGCGGCTACAATGAGCAGTTCTTC
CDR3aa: CSARGTSGYNEQFF

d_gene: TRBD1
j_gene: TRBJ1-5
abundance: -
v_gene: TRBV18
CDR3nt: TGCGCCAGCTCCCGAGGGACAGATCAACCCCAGCATTTT
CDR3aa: CASSRGTDQPQHF

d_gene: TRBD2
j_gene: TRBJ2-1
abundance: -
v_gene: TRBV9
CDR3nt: TGTGCCAGCAGCGACCCCCTTTTAGGCGGGGGAGCTTACAATGAGCAGTTCTTC
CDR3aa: CASSDPLLGGGAYNEQFF

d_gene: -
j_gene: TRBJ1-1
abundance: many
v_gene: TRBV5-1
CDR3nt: TGCGCCAGCAGCCGTGTTGGGAACACTGAAGCTTTCTTT
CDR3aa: CASSRVGNTEAFF

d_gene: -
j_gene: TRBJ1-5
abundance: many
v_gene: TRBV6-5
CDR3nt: TGTGCCAGCAGTTACTCGATTCCGGGTTTCGGTCAGCCCCAGCATTTT
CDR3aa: CASSYSIPGFGQPQHF

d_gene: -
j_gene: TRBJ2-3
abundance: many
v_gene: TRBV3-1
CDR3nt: TGTGCCAGCAGCCAAGATGGGGGGGGCTGGACAGATACGCAGTATTTT
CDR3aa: CASSQDGGGWTDTQYF

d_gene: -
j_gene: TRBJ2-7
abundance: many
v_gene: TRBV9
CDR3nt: TGTGCCAGCAGCCTTGACGGGAACTCCTACGAGCAGTACTTC
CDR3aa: CASSLDGNSYEQYF

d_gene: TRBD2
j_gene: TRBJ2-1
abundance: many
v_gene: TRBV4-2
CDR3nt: TGTGCCAGCAGCCGAGACCCAACTAGCGGGGCCCATGAGCAGTTCTTC
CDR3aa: CASSRDPTSGAHEQFF

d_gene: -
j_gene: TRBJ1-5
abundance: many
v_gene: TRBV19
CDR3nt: TGTGCCAGTAGTCCCCCGGGAGGCAATCAGCCCCAGCATTTT
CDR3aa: CASSPPGGNQPQHF

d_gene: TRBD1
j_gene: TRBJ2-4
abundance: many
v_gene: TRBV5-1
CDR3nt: TGCGCCAGCAGCTGGGGGACAGCCTTAGCCAAAAACATTCAGTACTTC
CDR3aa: CASSWGTALAKNIQYF

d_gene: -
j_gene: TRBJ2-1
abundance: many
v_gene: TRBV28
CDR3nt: TGTGCCAGCAGTTTAGGGTTAAGCTCCTACAATGAGCAGTTCTTC
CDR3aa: CASSLGLSSYNEQFF

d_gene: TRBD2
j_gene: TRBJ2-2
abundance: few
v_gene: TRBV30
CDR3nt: TGTGCCTGGAGTGTCAGCGGGACTAGCATTGGGGAGCTGTTTTTT
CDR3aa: CAWSVSGTSIGELFF

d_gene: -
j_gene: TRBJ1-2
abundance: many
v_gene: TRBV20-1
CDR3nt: TGCAGTGCGGCCCTGAGGGAGGGCGGCTATGGCTACACCTTC
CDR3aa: CSAALREGGYGYTF

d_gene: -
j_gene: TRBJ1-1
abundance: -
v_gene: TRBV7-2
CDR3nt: TGTGCCAGCAGCTTAGTAGGGCTGAACACTGAAGCTTTCTTT
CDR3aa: CASSLVGLNTEAFF

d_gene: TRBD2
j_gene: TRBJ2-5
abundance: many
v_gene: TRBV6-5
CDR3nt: TGTGCCAGCAGCGGACTAGCGGGAGCCCAAGAGACCCAGTACTTC
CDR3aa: CASSGLAGAQETQYF

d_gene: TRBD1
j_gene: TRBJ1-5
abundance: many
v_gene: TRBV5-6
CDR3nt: TGTGCCAGCAGCTTGGCCGGGACAGGTGATAATCAGCCCCAGCATTTT
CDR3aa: CASSLAGTGDNQPQHF

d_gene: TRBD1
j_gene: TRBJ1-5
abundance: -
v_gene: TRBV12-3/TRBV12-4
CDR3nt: TGTGCCAGCAGCTTGACAGGGGACAATCAGCCCCAGCATTTT
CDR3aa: CASSLTGDNQPQHF

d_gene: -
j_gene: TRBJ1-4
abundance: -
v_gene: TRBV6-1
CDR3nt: TGTGCCAGCAGTGAAGTTGGGGGTACCGGTGTTTTACTGTTTTTT
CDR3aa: CASSEVGGTGVLLFF

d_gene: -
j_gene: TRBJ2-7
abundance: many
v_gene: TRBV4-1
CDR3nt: TGCGCCAGCAGCCAAAACAGGGACTACGAGCAGTACTTC
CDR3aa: CASSQNRDYEQYF

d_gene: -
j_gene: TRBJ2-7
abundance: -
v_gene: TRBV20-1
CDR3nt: TGCAGTGCTCCGGACCTTCACGAGCAGTACTTC
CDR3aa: CSAPDLHEQYF

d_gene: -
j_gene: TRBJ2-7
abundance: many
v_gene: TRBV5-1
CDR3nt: TGCGCCAGCAGCTTCCATGAGTCCTACGAGCAGTACTTC
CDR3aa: CASSFHESYEQYF

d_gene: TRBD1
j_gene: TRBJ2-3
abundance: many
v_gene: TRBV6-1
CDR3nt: TGTGCCAGCAGACCTACCGGGACAGGGAGGACAGATACGCAGTATTTT
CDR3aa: CASRPTGTGRTDTQYF

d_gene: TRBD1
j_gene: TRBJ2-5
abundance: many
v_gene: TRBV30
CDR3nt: TGTGCCTGGAGTGTAGGGGGGCCGGGACAGGGGACCCAGTACTTC
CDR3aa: CAWSVGGPGQGTQYF

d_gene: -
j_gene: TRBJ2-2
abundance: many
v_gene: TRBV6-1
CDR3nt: TGTGCCAGCAGTGAATATTTAAGGGGGAGCACCGGGGAGCTGTTTTTT
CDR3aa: CASSEYLRGSTGELFF

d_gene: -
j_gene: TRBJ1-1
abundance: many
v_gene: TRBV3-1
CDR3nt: TGTGCCAGCAGCCAAGCAAGGGGGAACACTGAAGCTTTCTTT
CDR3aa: CASSQARGNTEAFF

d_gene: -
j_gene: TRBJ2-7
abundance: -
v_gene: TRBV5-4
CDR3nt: TGTGCCAGCAGCTTGGACCTAACCTACGAGCAGTACTTC
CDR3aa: CASSLDLTYEQYF

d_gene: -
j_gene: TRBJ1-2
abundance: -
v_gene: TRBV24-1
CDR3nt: TGTGCCACCAGTGAAAACTCCATAGATGGCTACACCTTC
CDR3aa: CATSENSIDGYTF

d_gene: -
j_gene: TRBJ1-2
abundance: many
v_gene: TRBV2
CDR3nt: TGTGCCAGCAGTGAATGGACGGACGCGTCGGGCTACACCTTC
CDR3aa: CASSEWTDASGYTF